This entry is about one TCR beta chain. Its antigen is currently unknown. A read error may account for a junction end that differs from germline. This sample was taken from a study of CD39 and CD103 CD8 tumor-infiltrating T cells. Findings of the study overall: DP TIL clonotypes were rarely found in blood or uninvolved lymph node. DP CD8 TILs appeared more oligoclonal than DN and SP CD8 TILs and blood memory CD8 T cells.

The CDR3 is 18 amino acids. Only in-frame clones appear in the TCRdb table, and some are missing; sequencing was by immunoSEQ multiplex PCR. Here the sample spans more than 1,500 clones, over 65% being singletons. Patients were not receiving therapy at sample collection. Sequencing was done on a sample of CD39- CD103- CD8+ T cells sorted from the tumor. Subset reported: CD103-CD39- double-negative CD45RA- CD8 T cells. The clonotype comes from a human donor with head and neck squamous cell carcinoma. The V gene is TRBV5-7, the J gene TRBJ2-6; 7 bases align to TRBD1. TRBV5-7 is sorted into the ORF group, with uncertain function. CDR3 loop: CASSLDRGEPPGANVLTF. In DNA form, the CDR3 reads TGTGCCAGCAGCTTGGACAGGGGAGAGCCCCCTGGAGCCAACGTCCTGACTTTC.